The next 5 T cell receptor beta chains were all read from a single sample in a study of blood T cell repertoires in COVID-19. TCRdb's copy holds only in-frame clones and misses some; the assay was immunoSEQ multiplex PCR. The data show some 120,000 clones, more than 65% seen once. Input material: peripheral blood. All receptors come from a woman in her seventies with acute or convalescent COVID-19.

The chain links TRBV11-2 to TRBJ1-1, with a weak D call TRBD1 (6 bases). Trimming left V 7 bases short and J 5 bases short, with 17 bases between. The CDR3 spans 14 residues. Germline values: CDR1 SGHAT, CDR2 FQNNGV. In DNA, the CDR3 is TGTGCCAGCATCCCACGGGGGGCGCGAACTGAAGCTTTCTTT. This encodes CASIPRGARTEAFF.

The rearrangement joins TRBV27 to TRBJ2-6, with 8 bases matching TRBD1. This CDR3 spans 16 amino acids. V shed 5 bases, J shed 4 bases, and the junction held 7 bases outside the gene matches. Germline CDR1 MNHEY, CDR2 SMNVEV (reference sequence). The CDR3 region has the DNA TGTGCCAGCAGTACCTCGACAGGGGCCGGGGCCAACGTCCTGACTTTC. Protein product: CASSTSTGAGANVLTF.

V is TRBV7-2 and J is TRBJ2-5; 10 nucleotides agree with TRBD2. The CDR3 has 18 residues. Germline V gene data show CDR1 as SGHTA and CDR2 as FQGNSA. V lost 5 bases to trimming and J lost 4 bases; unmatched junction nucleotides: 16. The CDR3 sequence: CASSPTLRGGTSVETQYF. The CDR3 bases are TGTGCCAGCAGCCCCACACTAAGGGGGGGGACTAGCGTAGAGACCCAGTACTTC.

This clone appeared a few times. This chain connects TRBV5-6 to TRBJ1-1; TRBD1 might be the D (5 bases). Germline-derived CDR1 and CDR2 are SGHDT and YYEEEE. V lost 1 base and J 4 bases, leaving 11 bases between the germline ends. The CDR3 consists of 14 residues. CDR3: CASSLRGWGTEAFF. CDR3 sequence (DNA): TGTGCCAGCAGCTTGAGGGGCTGGGGCACTGAAGCTTTCTTT.

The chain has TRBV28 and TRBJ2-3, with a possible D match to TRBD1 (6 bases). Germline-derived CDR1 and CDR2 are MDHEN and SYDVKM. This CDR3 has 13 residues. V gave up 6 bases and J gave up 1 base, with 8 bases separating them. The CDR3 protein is CASRNRGTDTQYF. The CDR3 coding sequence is TGTGCCAGCAGGAACAGGGGCACAGATACGCAGTATTTT.